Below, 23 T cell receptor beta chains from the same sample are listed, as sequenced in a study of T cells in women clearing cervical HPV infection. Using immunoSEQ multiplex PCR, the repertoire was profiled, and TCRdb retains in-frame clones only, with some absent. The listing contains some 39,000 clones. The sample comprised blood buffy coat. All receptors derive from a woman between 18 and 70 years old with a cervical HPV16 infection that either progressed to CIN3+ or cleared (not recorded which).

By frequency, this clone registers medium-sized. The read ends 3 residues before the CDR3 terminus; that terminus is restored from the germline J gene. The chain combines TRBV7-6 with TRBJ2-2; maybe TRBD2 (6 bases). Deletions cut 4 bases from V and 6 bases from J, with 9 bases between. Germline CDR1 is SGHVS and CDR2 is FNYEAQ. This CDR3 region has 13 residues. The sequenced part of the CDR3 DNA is TGTGCCAGCAGCTCTCGGGGGTCCGGGGAG. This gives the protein CASSSRGSGE. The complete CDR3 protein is CASSSRGSGELFF.

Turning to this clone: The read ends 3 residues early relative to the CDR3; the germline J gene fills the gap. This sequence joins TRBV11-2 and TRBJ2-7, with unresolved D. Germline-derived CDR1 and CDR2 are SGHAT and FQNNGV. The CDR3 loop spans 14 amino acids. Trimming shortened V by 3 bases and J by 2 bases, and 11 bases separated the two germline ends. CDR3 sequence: CASSFHSETYEQYF. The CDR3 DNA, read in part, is TGTGCCAGCAGCTTCCACAGTGAAACCTACGAG.

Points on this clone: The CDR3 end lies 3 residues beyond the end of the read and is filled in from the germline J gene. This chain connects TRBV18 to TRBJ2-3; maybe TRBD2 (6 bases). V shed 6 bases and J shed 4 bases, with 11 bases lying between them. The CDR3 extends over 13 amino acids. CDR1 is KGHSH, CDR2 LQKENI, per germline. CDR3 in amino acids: CASSPGVSDTQYF. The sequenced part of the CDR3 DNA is TGTGCCAGCTCCCCGGGGGTCTCAGATACG.

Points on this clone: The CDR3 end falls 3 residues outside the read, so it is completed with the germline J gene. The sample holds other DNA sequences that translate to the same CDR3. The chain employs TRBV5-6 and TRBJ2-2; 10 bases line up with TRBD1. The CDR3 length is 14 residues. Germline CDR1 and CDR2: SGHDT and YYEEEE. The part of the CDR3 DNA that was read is TGTGCCAGCAGCAGTTGGACAGGGGGTTCACCG. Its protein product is CASSSWTGGSP. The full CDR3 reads CASSSWTGGSPLFF. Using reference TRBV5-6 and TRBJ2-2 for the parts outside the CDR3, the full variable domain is DAGVTQSPTHLIKTRGQQVTLRCSPKSGHDTVSWYQQALGQGPQFIFQYYEEEERQRGNFPDRFSGHQFPNYSSELNVNALLLGDSALYLCASSSWTGGSPLFFGEGSRLTVL.

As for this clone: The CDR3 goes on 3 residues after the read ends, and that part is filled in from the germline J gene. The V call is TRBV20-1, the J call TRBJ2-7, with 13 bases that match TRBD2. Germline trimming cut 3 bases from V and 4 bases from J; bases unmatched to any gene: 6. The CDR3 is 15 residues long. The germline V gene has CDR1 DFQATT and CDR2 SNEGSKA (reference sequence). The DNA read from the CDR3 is TGCAGTGCTAGTGGGGGGACTAGCGGGATGTACGAG. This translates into CSASGGTSGMYE. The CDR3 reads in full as CSASGGTSGMYEQYF.

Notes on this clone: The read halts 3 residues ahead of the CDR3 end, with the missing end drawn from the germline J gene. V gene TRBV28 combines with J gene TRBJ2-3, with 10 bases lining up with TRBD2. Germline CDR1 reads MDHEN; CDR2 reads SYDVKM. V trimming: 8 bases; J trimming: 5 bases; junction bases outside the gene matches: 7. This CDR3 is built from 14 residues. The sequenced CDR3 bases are TGTGCCAGCCAAGCGGGAGGGCCGGTAGATACG. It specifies CASQAGGPVDT. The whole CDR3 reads CASQAGGPVDTQYF.

The sequenced part of the CDR3 DNA is TGTGCCTGGAGCGCCGGACTAGCGGACAACAATGAG. It is translated as CAWSAGLADNNE. The complete CDR3 sequence is CAWSAGLADNNEQFF. The rearrangement joins TRBV30 to TRBJ2-1, with 10 bases fitting TRBD2. Read coverage stops 3 residues before the CDR3 terminus; the germline J gene supplies the remainder. The CDR3 runs 15 residues. V gave up 3 bases and J gave up 5 bases; unmatched junction bases: 7. CDR1 is GTSNPN, CDR2 SVGIG, per germline (reference sequence). Looking up the rest from reference TRBV30 and TRBJ2-1 gives the full variable domain: SQTIHQWPATLVQPVGSPLSLECTVEGTSNPNLYWYRQAAGRGLQLLFYSVGIGQISSEVPQNLSASRPQDRQFILSSKKLLLSDSGFYLCAWSAGLADNNEQFFGPGTRLTVL.

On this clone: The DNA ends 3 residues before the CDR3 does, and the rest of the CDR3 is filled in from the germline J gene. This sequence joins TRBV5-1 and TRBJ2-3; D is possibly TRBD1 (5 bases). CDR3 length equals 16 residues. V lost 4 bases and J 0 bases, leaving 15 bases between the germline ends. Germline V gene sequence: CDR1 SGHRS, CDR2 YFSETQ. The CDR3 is CASSPSTGFSTDTQYF. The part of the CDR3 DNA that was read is TGCGCCAGCAGCCCTTCAACAGGATTTAGCACAGATACG.

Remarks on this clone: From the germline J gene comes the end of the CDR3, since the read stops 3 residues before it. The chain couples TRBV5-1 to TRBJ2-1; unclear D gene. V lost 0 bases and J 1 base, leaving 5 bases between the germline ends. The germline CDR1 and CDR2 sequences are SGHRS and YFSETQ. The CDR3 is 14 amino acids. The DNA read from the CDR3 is TGCGCCAGCAGCTTGGACTCATCCTACAATGAG. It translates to CASSLDSSYNE. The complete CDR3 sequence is CASSLDSSYNEQFF.

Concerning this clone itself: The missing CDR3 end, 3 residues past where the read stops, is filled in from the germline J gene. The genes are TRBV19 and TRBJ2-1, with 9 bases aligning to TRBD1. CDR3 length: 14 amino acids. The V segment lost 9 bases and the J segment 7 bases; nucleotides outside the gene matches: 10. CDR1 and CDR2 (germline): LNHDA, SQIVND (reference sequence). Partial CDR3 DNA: TGTGCCAGCCGTGGGGGGACAGGGCCGAATGAG. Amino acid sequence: CASRGGTGPNE. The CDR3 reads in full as CASRGGTGPNEQFF.

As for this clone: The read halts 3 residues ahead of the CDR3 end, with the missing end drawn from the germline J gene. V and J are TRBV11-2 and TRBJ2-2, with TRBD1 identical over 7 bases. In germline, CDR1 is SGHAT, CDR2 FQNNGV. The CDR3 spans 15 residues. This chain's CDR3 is CASSWDSSYNSPLFF. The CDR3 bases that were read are TGTGCCAGCAGCTGGGACAGCTCCTATAATTCACCG.

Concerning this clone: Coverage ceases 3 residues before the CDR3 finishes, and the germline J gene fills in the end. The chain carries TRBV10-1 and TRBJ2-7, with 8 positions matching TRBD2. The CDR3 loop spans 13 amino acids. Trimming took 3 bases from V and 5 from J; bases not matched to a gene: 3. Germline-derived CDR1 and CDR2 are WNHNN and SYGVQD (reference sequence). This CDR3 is CASSEKREHEQYF. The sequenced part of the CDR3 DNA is TGCGCCAGCAGTGAAAAGCGGGAGCACGAG.

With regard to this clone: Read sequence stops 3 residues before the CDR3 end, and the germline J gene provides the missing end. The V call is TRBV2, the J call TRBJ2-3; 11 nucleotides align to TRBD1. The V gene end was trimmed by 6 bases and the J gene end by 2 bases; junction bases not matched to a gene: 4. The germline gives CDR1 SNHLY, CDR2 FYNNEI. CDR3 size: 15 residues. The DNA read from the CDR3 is TGTGCCAGCAGGGCGGACAGGGGGCTCACAGATACG. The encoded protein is CASRADRGLTDT. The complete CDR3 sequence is CASRADRGLTDTQYF.

The covered CDR3 bases are TGTGCCAGTAGTAATGGGCTTTGGGACTATGGC. Residues: CASSNGLWDYG. In full, the CDR3 reads CASSNGLWDYGYTF. V and J are TRBV19 and TRBJ1-2; D remains unclear. With the read ending 3 residues before the CDR3 end, the germline J gene is used to fill in that end. Germline CDR1 LNHDA, CDR2 SQIVND (reference sequence). The germline V and J ends were trimmed by 4 bases and 3 bases, with 12 bases remaining between them. The CDR3 is 14 amino acids.

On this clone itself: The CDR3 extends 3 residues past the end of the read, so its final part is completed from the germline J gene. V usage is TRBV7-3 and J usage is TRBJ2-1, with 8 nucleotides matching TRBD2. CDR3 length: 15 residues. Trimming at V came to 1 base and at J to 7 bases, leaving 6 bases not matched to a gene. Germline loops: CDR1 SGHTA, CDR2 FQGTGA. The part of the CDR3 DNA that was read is TGTGCCAGCAGCTTAAATGTAGCGGGAATAAATGAG. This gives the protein CASSLNVAGINE. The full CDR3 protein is CASSLNVAGINEQFF.

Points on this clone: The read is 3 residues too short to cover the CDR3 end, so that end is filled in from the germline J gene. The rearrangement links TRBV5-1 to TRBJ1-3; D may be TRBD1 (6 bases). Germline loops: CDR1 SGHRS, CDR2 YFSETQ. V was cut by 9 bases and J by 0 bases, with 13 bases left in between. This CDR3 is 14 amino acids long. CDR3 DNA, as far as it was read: TGCGCCAACCGAGGGGACACCTCTGGAAACACC. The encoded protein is CANRGDTSGNT. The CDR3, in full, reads CANRGDTSGNTIYF.

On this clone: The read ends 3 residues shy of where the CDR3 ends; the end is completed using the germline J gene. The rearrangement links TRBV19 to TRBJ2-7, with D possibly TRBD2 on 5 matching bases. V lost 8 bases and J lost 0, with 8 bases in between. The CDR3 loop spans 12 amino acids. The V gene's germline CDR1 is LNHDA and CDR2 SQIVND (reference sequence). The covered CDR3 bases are TGTGCCAGTGAGGGTCCCTCCTACGAG. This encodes CASEGPSYE. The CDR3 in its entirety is CASEGPSYEQYF.

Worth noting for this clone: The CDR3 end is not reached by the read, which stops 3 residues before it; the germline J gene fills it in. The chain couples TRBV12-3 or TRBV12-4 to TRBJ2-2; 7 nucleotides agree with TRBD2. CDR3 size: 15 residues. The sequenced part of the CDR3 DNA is TGTGCCAGCAGTCAGTGGGCAGGGAGGGATGAAAAG. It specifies CASSQWAGRDEK. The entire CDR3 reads CASSQWAGRDEKLFF.

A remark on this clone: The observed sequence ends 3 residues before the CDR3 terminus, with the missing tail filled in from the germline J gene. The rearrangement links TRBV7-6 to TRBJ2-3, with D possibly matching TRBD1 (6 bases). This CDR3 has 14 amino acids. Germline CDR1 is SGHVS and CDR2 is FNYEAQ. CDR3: CASSLDSTNQPQYF. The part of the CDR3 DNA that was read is TGTGCCAGCAGCTTGGACAGTACTAATCAGCCG.

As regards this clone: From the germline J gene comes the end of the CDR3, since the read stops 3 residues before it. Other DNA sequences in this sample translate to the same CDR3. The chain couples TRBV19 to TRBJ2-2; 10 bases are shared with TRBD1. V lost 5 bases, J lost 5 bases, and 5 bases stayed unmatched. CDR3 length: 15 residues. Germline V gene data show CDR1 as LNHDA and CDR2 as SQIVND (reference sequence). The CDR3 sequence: CASSSGQGNTGELFF. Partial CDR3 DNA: TGTGCCAGTAGTTCGGGACAGGGGAATACCGGGGAG.

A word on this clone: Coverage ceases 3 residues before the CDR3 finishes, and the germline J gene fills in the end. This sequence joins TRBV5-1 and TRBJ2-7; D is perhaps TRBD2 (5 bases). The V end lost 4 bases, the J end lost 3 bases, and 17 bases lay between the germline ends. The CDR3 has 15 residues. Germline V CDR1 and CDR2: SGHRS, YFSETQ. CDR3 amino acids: CASSHSGLRGYEQYF. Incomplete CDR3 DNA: TGCGCCAGCAGCCACAGTGGTCTACGGGGCTACGAG. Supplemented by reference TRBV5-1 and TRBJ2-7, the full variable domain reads KAGVTQTPRYLIKTRGQQVTLSCSPISGHRSVSWYQQTPGQGLQFLFEYFSETQRNKGNFPGRFSGRQFSNSRSEMNVSTLELGDSALYLCASSHSGLRGYEQYFGPGTRLTVT.

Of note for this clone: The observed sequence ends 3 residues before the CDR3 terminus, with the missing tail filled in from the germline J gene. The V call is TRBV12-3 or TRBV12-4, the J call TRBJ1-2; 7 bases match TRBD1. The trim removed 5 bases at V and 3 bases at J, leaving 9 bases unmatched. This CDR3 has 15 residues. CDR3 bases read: TGTGCCAGCAGTCCCGCCCGCGACAGGGACTATGGC. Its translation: CASSPARDRDYG. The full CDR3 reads CASSPARDRDYGYTF.

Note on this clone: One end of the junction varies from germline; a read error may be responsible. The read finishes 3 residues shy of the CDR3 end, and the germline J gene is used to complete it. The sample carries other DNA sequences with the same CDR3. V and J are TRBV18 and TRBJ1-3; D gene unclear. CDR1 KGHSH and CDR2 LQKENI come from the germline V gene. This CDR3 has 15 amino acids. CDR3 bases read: TGTGCCAGCTCACCAAGGGTATTCTCTGGAAACACG. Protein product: CASSPRVFSGNT. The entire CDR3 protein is CASSPRVFSGNTIYF.